These 6 T cell receptor beta chains were sequenced from one sample in a study of OX40 agonist ivuxolimab in advanced cancers. The protocol was immunoSEQ multiplex PCR, while the TCRdb copy is restricted to in-frame clones and leaves out a portion. The profile covers about 120,000 clones, with roughly nine tenths appearing a single time and approximately 0.51% taken by the ten largest. This specimen consisted of CD4+ or CD8+ T cells sorted from blood, obtained in a trial of the OX40 agonist ivuxolimab. The receptor source for this set is an adult with an advanced solid tumor such as melanoma, head and neck, liver or kidney cancer.

The gene calls are TRBV7-2 and TRBJ1-1; D uncertain. CDR1 and CDR2 from the germline V gene are SGHTA and FQGNSA. The CDR3 runs 13 residues. V gave up 4 bases and J gave up 1 base, with 7 bases separating them. The DNA for the CDR3 is TGTGCCAGCAGCTCCGCGGAGAACACTGAAGCTTTCTTT. This encodes CASSSAENTEAFF. Drawing the rest from reference TRBV7-2 and TRBJ1-1, the complete variable domain is GAGVSQSPSNKVTEKGKDVELRCDPISGHTALYWYRQSLGQGLEFLIYFQGNSAPDKSGLPSDRFSAERTGGSVSTLTIQRTQQEDSAVYLCASSSAENTEAFFGQGTRLTVV.

The rearrangement links TRBV28 to TRBJ1-5, with TRBD1 as a possible D gene (6 bases). The CDR3 spans 15 residues. V lost 4 bases, J lost 11 bases, and 21 bases lay in between. Germline V lookup: CDR1 MDHEN, CDR2 SYDVKM. DNA for the CDR3: TGTGCCAGCAGTTCGCCGACAGGTAACAAGAGGACCCAGCATTTT. The encoded protein is CASSSPTGNKRTQHF.

CDR3: CASSKEGTVGDPDTEAFF. The CDR3 region has the DNA TGTGCCAGCAGCAAAGAGGGAACAGTGGGAGACCCGGACACTGAAGCTTTCTTT. The chain uses TRBV21-1 and TRBJ1-1. TRBV21-1 is a listed pseudogene. The CDR3 extends over 18 amino acids.

The chain links TRBV28 to TRBJ1-2; no reliable D call. V gave up 2 bases and J gave up 10 bases, with 8 bases separating them. CDR1 MDHEN and CDR2 SYDVKM come from the germline V gene. The CDR3 extends over 11 amino acids. Here the CDR3 reads CASSLTGVYTF. The CDR3 DNA sequence: TGTGCCAGCAGTTTAACCGGGGTCTACACCTTC.

This clone came up a few times. The chain recombines TRBV6-6 with TRBJ1-5, with D tentatively TRBD1 (5 bases). Germline V gene lookup returns CDR1 MNHNY and CDR2 SVGAGI (reference sequence). Deletions cut 2 bases from V and 4 bases from J, with 12 bases between. The CDR3 has 15 amino acids. The CDR3 coding sequence is TGTGCCAGCAGTTACGGCAGGGACGGGAATCAGCCCCAGCATTTT. Its protein product is CASSYGRDGNQPQHF.

V and J are TRBV9 and TRBJ2-5; 14 bases are a match to TRBD2. CDR1 and CDR2 (germline): SGDLS, YYNGEE. V shed 5 bases and J 4 bases; nucleotides not matched to a gene: 4. The CDR3 consists of 15 residues. This CDR3 reads CASSGLAGGGETQYF. The CDR3 coding sequence is TGTGCCAGCAGTGGACTAGCGGGGGGAGGAGAGACCCAGTACTTC. The full variable domain, completed using reference TRBV9 and TRBJ2-5, is DSGVTQTPKHLITATGQRVTLRCSPRSGDLSVYWYQQSLDQGLQFLIQYYNGEERAKGNILERFSAQQFPDLHSELNLSSLELGDSALYFCASSGLAGGGETQYFGPGTRLLVL.